The 2 T cell receptor beta chains in this list originate from one sample, sequenced in a study of CD8 T cells in Susac syndrome. It was with random hexamers that about 0.45 to 1 ug RNA was reverse transcribed. MiXCR, run by TCRdb on the immunoSEQ multiplex PCR reads, gives a single entry per CDR3 protein. The profile shows 75,000 to 95,000 distinct CDR3 sequences, over 85% of them singletons. The sample comprised CD8+ T cells from PBMCs. The receptors stem from a human donor with Susac syndrome.

J is TRBJ2-7 and V is TRBV5-4, with D possibly being TRBD1 (6 bases). This CDR3 has 14 residues. Trimming took off 0 bases at V and 5 bases at J, with 12 bases between the two ends. Germline lookup yields CDR1 SGHNT and CDR2 YYREEE (reference sequence). CDR3 bases: TGTGCCAGCAGCTTGGGAACAGGGAAAAACGAGCAGTACTTC. Protein: CASSLGTGKNEQYF.

The chain recombines TRBV2 with TRBJ1-1; D call uncertain. The CDR3 totals 13 residues. With 6 bases removed from V and 1 base from J, the gap between germline ends came to 9 bases. Germline CDR1 is SNHLY and CDR2 is FYNNEI. The DNA of the CDR3 is TGTGCCAGCAGCGTGGACGGGAACACTGAAGCTTTCTTT. Protein sequence: CASSVDGNTEAFF.